The 22 T cell receptor beta chains listed next were all sequenced from one sample in a study of blood T cell repertoires in COVID-19. Profiled with immunoSEQ multiplex PCR; TCRdb holds only in-frame clones, not every one. The sample holds about 12,000 clones, more than 65% seen once. Sequenced input: peripheral blood. The receptor source for this set is a man aged 55 to 70 with COVID-19, enrolled during active disease.

The CDR3 DNA follows: TGCGCCAGCAGGCCGGGAGCGGTTAGCACAGATACGCAGTATTTT. Translating it yields CASRPGAVSTDTQYF. The chain combines TRBV5-1 with TRBJ2-3; D possibly corresponds to TRBD2 (6 bases). The V gene lost 5 bases and the J gene lost 0 bases, with 13 bases spanning the gap. Germline lookup yields CDR1 SGHRS and CDR2 YFSETQ. The CDR3 extends over 15 amino acids.

This chain uses TRBV28 with TRBJ1-2; D unclear. The V gene lost 1 base and the J gene lost 4 bases, with 10 bases spanning the gap. CDR1 MDHEN and CDR2 SYDVKM come from the germline V gene. CDR3 length: 14 amino acids. CDR3 in amino acids: CASSLSGVSYGYTF. The CDR3 DNA is TGTGCCAGCAGTTTATCCGGGGTCTCCTATGGCTACACCTTC.

J is TRBJ2-1 and V is TRBV7-7; TRBD2 might be the D (6 bases). Trimming pared 3 bases from V and 5 bases from J, leaving 8 bases between. The germline V gene has CDR1 SSHAT and CDR2 FNYEAQ (reference sequence). The CDR3 sequence is 13 residues long. CDR3 nucleotides: TGTGCCAGCAGCTTGGGACTCAACAATGAGCAGTTCTTC. This codes for CASSLGLNNEQFF.

The rearrangement links TRBV5-4 to TRBJ2-7; D may be TRBD2 (5 bases). There are 17 residues in the CDR3. Germline assignment: CDR1 SGHNT and CDR2 YYREEE (reference sequence). Trimming left V 0 bases short and J 1 base short, with 17 bases between. The CDR3 DNA is TGTGCCAGCAGCTTGGCGAGGGCAGGAATCGGGTCCTACGAGCAGTACTTC. Encoded protein: CASSLARAGIGSYEQYF. Full variable domain (outside the CDR3, taken from reference TRBV5-4 and TRBJ2-7): ETGVTQSPTHLIKTRGQQVTLRCSSQSGHNTVSWYQQALGQGPQFIFQYYREEENGRGNFPPRFSGLQFPNYSSELNVNALELDDSALYLCASSLARAGIGSYEQYFGPGTRLTVT.

The chain's CDR3 is CASGPRTGFPYQPQHF. The CDR3 region has the DNA TGTGCTAGTGGCCCTAGAACAGGGTTCCCGTATCAGCCCCAGCATTTT. V usage is TRBV12-5 and J usage is TRBJ1-5; tentative D call: TRBD1 (6 bases). The germline gives CDR1 LGHNT, CDR2 FRNRAP. V lost 6 bases, J lost 5 bases, and 20 bases lay in between. This CDR3 is 16 amino acids long.

As concerns this clone: Germline and junction disagree at one end, which may indicate a read error. The CDR3 loop reads CASSLGARGNPEAFF. The CDR3 DNA follows: TGTGCCAGCAGCTTAGGGGCCAGGGGGAACCCTGAAGCTTTCTTT. The genes are TRBV7-8 and TRBJ1-1; TRBD1 matches 7 bases. The CDR3 is 15 residues long. Germline V gene data show CDR1 as SGHVS and CDR2 as FQNEAQ.

The sample holds a few counts of this clone. This chain uses TRBV19 with TRBJ1-5; 9 bases align to TRBD1. The CDR3 totals 15 residues. Germline lookup yields CDR1 LNHDA and CDR2 SQIVND (reference sequence). V gave up 7 bases and J gave up 5 bases; unmatched junction bases: 9. CDR3 sequence (DNA): TGTGCCAGTATAGGGACAGGGAACCCCTATCAGCCCCAGCATTTT. This translates into CASIGTGNPYQPQHF.

This chain connects TRBV5-6 to TRBJ1-3; 8 bases are a match to TRBD1. The CDR3 covers 16 residues. Germline CDR1 is SGHDT and CDR2 is YYEEEE. The ends lost 5 bases at V and 0 bases at J; junction bases unmatched: 7. The CDR3 DNA follows: TGTGCCAGCAGGCAGGGGGCAGGTTTCTCTGGAAACACCATATATTTT. Residues: CASRQGAGFSGNTIYF.

The DNA for the CDR3 is TGTGCCAGCAGCTATACCGGGACAGGGAACACTGAAGCTTTCTTT. Translating it yields CASSYTGTGNTEAFF. The chain links TRBV7-9 to TRBJ1-1, with 8 bases lining up with TRBD1. CDR3 size: 15 residues. Germline CDR1 reads SEHNR; CDR2 reads FQNEAQ (reference sequence). The trim removed 4 bases at V and 1 base at J, leaving 5 bases unmatched.

This chain links TRBV3-1 (or the pseudogene TRBV3-2) with TRBJ1-6; D is uncertain. The ends were cut back, 1 base at V and 10 bases at J, with 14 bases in the middle. This CDR3 is built from 15 residues. Germline CDR1 reads LGHDT; CDR2 reads YNNKEL (reference sequence). The CDR3 DNA sequence: TGTGCCAGCAGCCAAGTTTTGGTCAAGAGGTCACCCCTCCACTTT. Protein sequence: CASSQVLVKRSPLHF.

This clone was seen more than once but under ten times. The chain uses TRBV5-1 and TRBJ1-1; no clear D. V was cut by 4 bases and J by 3 bases, with 10 bases left in between. This CDR3 region has 13 residues. CDR1 is SGHRS, CDR2 YFSETQ, per germline. This chain's CDR3 is CASSPPGHTEAFF. Written as DNA, the CDR3 is TGCGCCAGCAGCCCTCCTGGGCACACTGAAGCTTTCTTT.

The chain combines TRBV25-1 with TRBJ2-3; TRBD2 matches 8 bases. This CDR3 has 14 residues. Looked up from germline, CDR1 is MGHDK and CDR2 is SYGVNS. V gave up 10 bases and J gave up 3 bases; unmatched junction bases: 9. The CDR3 DNA reads as TGTGCCACCGGGAGGGGTAGCGGGACAGATACGCAGTATTTT. Its translation: CATGRGSGTDTQYF.

The chain employs TRBV7-9 and TRBJ1-1; tentative D call: TRBD1 (5 bases). The CDR3 loop spans 13 amino acids. The V and J ends lost 7 bases and 8 bases respectively, with 17 bases between them. Germline values: CDR1 SEHNR, CDR2 FQNEAQ (reference sequence). The CDR3 bases are TGTGCCAGCACCTCCGGGGGGAGTTCCGAAGCTTTCTTT. Encoded protein: CASTSGGSSEAFF.

This clone has more than one count but fewer than ten. V gene TRBV5-1 combines with J gene TRBJ2-1, with D tentatively TRBD2 (6 bases). Trimming took 4 bases from V and 4 from J, leaving 12 bases between them. The CDR3 contains 14 residues. CDR1 and CDR2 from the germline V gene are SGHRS and YFSETQ. The CDR3 coding sequence is TGCGCCAGCAGCCTGACTAGGGGTTACAATGAGCAGTTCTTC. Encoded protein: CASSLTRGYNEQFF.

The chain has TRBV2 and TRBJ2-7; 10 bases fit TRBD1. CDR1 is SNHLY and CDR2 is FYNNEI in the germline V gene. V shed 4 bases, J shed 0 bases, and the junction held 0 bases outside the gene matches. The CDR3 loop spans 14 amino acids. Here the CDR3 reads CASSGQGASYEQYV. The CDR3 DNA reads as TGTGCCAGCAGTGGACAGGGGGCCTCCTACGAGCAGTACGTC.

The V and J genes are TRBV2 and TRBJ1-2; TRBD1 aligns across 7 bases. CDR1 is SNHLY, CDR2 FYNNEI, per germline. CDR3 size: 15 residues. J was trimmed by 4 bases and V by 1 base; bases with no gene match: 6. CDR3 in amino acids: CASSEEQGRFYGYTF. The CDR3 DNA sequence: TGTGCCAGCAGTGAAGAACAGGGGAGGTTCTATGGCTACACCTTC.

The V and J genes are TRBV11-2 and TRBJ2-1; no clear D gene. Looked up from germline, CDR1 is SGHAT and CDR2 is FQNNGV. Trimming removed 2 bases from V and 3 bases from J, with 11 bases in between. The CDR3 loop spans 15 amino acids. CDR3 protein: CASSLSSYSYNEQFF. The CDR3 region has the DNA TGTGCCAGCAGCTTAAGCTCCTACAGCTACAATGAGCAGTTCTTC.

The V call is TRBV5-4, the J call TRBJ1-5; D possibly corresponds to TRBD1 (5 bases). Germline values: CDR1 SGHNT, CDR2 YYREEE (reference sequence). V gave up 4 bases and J gave up 2 bases, with 13 bases separating them. CDR3 length equals 15 residues. The CDR3 is CASSVQGMGNQPQHF. CDR3 bases: TGTGCCAGCAGCGTCCAGGGAATGGGCAATCAGCCCCAGCATTTT.

The J gene is TRBJ1-5, the V gene TRBV30; D is perhaps TRBD1 (5 bases). V was cut by 1 base and J by 7 bases, with 17 bases left in between. The germline CDR1 and CDR2 sequences are GTSNPN and SVGIG (reference sequence). This CDR3 has 15 amino acids. The CDR3 DNA is TGTGCCTGGAGTGCCCGTCTGGGGGGGGGACAGCCCCAGCATTTT. The encoded protein is CAWSARLGGGQPQHF.

The V gene is TRBV29-1, the J gene TRBJ1-2; D is uncertain. The germline V gene has CDR1 SQVTM and CDR2 ANQGSEA. The V end lost 6 bases, the J end lost 4 bases, and 15 bases lay between the germline ends. The CDR3 is 13 amino acids. Written as DNA, the CDR3 is TGCAGCGTGGACTTCCGGGAGGCCTATGGCTACACCTTC. Amino acids: CSVDFREAYGYTF.

A few counts support this clone. V usage is TRBV25-1 and J usage is TRBJ2-5; 7 nucleotides agree with TRBD1. With 3 bases clipped from V and 5 bases from J, the junction kept 3 bases outside the gene matches. From germline, CDR1 is MGHDK and CDR2 SYGVNS. The CDR3 runs 13 residues. The CDR3 protein is CASSELQGETQYF. CDR3 nucleotide sequence: TGTGCCAGCAGTGAGCTACAGGGGGAGACCCAGTACTTC.

The CDR3 DNA sequence: TGTGCCAGCAGCCAAGTCGGGAGACAAGAGACCCAGTACTTC. Translated, it gives CASSQVGRQETQYF. The J gene is TRBJ2-5, the V gene TRBV3-1 (or the pseudogene TRBV3-2); D is possibly TRBD2 (6 bases). CDR3 length: 14 residues. V was cut by 1 base and J by 2 bases, with 8 bases left in between. Germline CDR1 and CDR2: LGHDT and YNNKEL (reference sequence).